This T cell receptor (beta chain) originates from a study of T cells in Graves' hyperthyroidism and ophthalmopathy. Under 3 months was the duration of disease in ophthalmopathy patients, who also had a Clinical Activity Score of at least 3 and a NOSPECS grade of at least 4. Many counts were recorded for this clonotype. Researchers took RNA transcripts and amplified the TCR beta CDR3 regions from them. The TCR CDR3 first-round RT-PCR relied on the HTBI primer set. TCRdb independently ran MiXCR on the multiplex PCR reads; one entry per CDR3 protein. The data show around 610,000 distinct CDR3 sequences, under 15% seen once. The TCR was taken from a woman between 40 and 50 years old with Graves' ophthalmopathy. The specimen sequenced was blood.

The CDR3, as DNA: TGCAGCGTTGAAGGAGGCGAAGGGAGCTCCTACGAGCAGTACTTC. Translated: CSVEGGEGSSYEQYF. The rearrangement uses TRBV29-1 and TRBJ2-7, with D maybe TRBD2 (5 bases). Looked up from germline, CDR1 is SQVTM and CDR2 is ANQGSEA. This CDR3 has 15 residues. Trimming stripped 1 base from V and 0 bases from J, with 13 bases between.